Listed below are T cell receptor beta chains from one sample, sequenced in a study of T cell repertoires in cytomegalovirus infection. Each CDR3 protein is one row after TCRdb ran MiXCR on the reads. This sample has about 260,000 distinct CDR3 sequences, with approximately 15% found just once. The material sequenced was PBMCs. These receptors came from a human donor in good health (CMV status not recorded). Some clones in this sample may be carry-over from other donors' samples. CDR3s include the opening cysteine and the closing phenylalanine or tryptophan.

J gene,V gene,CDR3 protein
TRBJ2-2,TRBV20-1,CSARTGANTGELFF
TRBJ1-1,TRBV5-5,CASSTGLQNTEAFF
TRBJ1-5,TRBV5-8,CASSWGQISNQPQHF
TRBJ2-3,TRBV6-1,CASRQPGLQYF
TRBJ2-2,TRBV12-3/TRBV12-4,CASSLLRDNTGELFF
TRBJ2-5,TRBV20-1,CSAPGERQETQYF
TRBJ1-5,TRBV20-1,CSARPSGEPQHF
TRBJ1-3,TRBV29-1,CSGHGGNTIYF
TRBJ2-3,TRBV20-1,CSAQSPSISTDTQYF
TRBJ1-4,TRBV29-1,CSVDAEELFF
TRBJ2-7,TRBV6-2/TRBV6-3,CASTPRQGGIYEQYF
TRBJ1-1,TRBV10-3,CAISDVGGNTEAFF
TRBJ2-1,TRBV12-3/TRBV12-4,CASSLGEAEQFF
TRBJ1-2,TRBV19,CASRRQGLGYTF
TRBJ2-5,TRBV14,CASSQRLAGVETQYF
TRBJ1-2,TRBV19,CARSTQEGLGGYTF
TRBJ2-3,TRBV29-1,CSVMGLNTQYF
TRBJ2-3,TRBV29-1,CSVLGSLTDTQYF
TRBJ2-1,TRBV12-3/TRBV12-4,CASSYKQQQFF
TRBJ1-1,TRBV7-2,CASSPLVGAVTEAFF
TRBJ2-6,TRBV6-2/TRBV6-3,CASSYRVSGANVLTF
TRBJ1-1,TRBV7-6,CASSRSGTGGVTEAFF
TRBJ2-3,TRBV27,CASSALFGDTQYF
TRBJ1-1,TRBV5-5,CASSSFAGIPEAFF
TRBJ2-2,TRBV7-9,CASSLLTPGLTTGELFF
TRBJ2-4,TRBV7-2,CASSSEAGTSGGDQYF
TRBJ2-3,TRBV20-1,CSALEIAGPTDTQYF
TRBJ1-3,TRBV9,CASSASGWVSGNTIYF